This T cell receptor beta chain was profiled in a study of identical twins. The CDR3 is made up of 17 amino acids. The germline gives CDR1 SGHKS, CDR2 YYEKEE (reference sequence). V lost 4 bases to trimming and J lost 5 bases; unmatched junction nucleotides: 12. Study conclusions and caveats: Beta out-of-frame sequences displayed a weaker excess of sharing between twins. In cord blood, abundant beta clonotypes had fewer insertions; memory showed no trend.

As concerns this clonotype: Its antigen is currently unknown.

TCRdb re-derived calls from the 5' RACE reads in MiXCR, one entry per CDR3 protein. The table records some 600,000 distinct CDR3 sequences, about 7.6% of them present only once. This same sample was also taken into another study, of yellow fever vaccine responses in identical twins. As that study records: Twins reportedly had a vaccine T cell response that seemed partly convergent, partly personalized.

V usage is TRBV5-5 and J usage is TRBJ2-2; the match to TRBD1 covers 9 bases. Sequenced sample: PBMCs. The sequence was obtained from a woman under 30 in good health. The DNA for the CDR3 is TGTGCCAGCAGCCCCGGGACAGGGCTGAGGTTGACCGGGGAGCTGTTTTTT. Residues: CASSPGTGLRLTGELFF.